This is a list of T cell receptor beta chains from one sample in a study of response to subunit inactivated influenza vaccine. A single record per CDR3 protein comes from TCRdb applying MiXCR to the RT-PCR reads. Seen here are a few hundred thousand distinct CDR3 sequences, about a fifth observed once, and the top ten hold roughly 10%. The sequencing used PBMCs from blood, collected 21 months after vaccination. Source of these receptors: a man between 50 and 69 years old who received an inactivated influenza vaccine. The CDR3 runs from the conserved cysteine through the conserved F or W. The D gene is left open where the match is weak. The size entry is marked missing in some rows and otherwise reads once, few, many or a size class.

TRBV7-7,TRBJ2-5,NA,few,CASSLGPNQETQYF,TGTGCTAGCAGCTTAGGACCGAACCAAGAGACCCAGTACTTC
TRBV29-1,TRBJ1-1,NA,many,CSVTPRGMNTEAFF,TGCAGCGTCACTCCAAGGGGCATGAACACTGAAGCTTTCTTT
TRBV6-2/TRBV6-3,TRBJ2-4,NA,NA,CASNAQGRRNIQYF,TGTGCCAGCAACGCGCAGGGGCGAAGAAACATTCAGTACTTC
TRBV7-2,TRBJ1-1,NA,NA,CASSLSWMGPEAFF,TGTGCCAGCAGCTTAAGCTGGATGGGGCCTGAAGCTTTCTTT
TRBV27,TRBJ2-7,NA,few,CASSSRSRGLTAYEQYF,TGTGCCAGCAGTTCCCGGTCTCGGGGGCTAACTGCCTACGAGCAGTACTTC
TRBV20-1,TRBJ2-7,TRBD2,NA,CSFTEAGVYEQYF,TGCAGTTTCACTGAGGCGGGAGTCTACGAGCAGTACTTC
TRBV9,TRBJ2-2,TRBD2,NA,CASSVASGKNTGELFF,TGTGCCAGCAGCGTAGCGAGCGGGAAGAACACCGGGGAGCTGTTTTTT
TRBV28,TRBJ2-7,TRBD2,NA,CASSFTSGVIYEQYF,TGTGCCAGCAGTTTCACTAGCGGAGTGATCTACGAGCAGTACTTC
TRBV7-2,TRBJ1-2,NA,few,CASSLARTGSYGYTF,TGTGCCAGCAGCTTAGCCCGAACAGGGAGCTATGGCTACACCTTC
TRBV12-3/TRBV12-4,TRBJ2-3,NA,NA,CASRAPYRASTDTQYF,TGTGCCAGCAGAGCTCCTTACAGGGCGAGCACAGATACGCAGTATTTT
TRBV20-1,TRBJ1-2,NA,many,CSAVDSFNYGYTF,TGCAGTGCCGTTGACTCCTTCAACTATGGCTACACCTTC
TRBV12-3/TRBV12-4,TRBJ1-6,TRBD1,NA,CASSAGQGFGSALHF,TGTGCCAGCAGTGCAGGACAGGGCTTTGGGTCAGCCCTCCACTTT
TRBV5-5,TRBJ1-3,NA,NA,CASTIGGSSGNTIYF,TGTGCCAGCACCATTGGTGGGTCCTCTGGAAACACCATATATTTT
TRBV7-2,TRBJ2-3,TRBD2,NA,CASSLAPSGNLDTQYF,TGTGCCAGCAGCTTAGCCCCTAGCGGGAATCTGGATACGCAGTATTTT
TRBV25-1,TRBJ1-2,TRBD1,NA,CASSDGTGGAYGYTF,TGTGCCAGCAGTGACGGGACAGGGGGCGCGTATGGCTACACCTTC
TRBV6-6,TRBJ1-1,NA,few,CASSYIQTEAFF,TGTGCCAGCAGTTATATACAGACTGAAGCTTTCTTT
TRBV20-1,TRBJ2-5,NA,few,CSARDGTGSLQETQYF,TGCAGTGCTAGAGATGGGACGGGGTCCCTCCAAGAGACCCAGTACTTC
TRBV19,TRBJ2-5,NA,NA,CASSIQGLQETQYF,TGTGCCAGTAGTATACAGGGGCTCCAAGAGACCCAGTACTTC